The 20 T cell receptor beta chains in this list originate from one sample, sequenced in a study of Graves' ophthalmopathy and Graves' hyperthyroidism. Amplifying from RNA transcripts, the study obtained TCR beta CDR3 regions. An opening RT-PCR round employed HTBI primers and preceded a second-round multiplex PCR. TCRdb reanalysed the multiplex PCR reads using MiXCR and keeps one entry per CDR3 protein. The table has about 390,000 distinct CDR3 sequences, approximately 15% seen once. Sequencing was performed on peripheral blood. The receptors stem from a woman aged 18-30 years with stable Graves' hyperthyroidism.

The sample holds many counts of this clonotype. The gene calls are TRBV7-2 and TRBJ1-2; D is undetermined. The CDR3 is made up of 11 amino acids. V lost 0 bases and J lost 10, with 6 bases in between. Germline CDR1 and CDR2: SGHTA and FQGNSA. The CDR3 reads CASSLAGIYTF. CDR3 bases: TGTGCCAGCAGCTTAGCTGGAATCTACACCTTC. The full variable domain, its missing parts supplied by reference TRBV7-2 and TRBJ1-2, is GAGVSQSPSNKVTEKGKDVELRCDPISGHTALYWYRQSLGQGLEFLIYFQGNSAPDKSGLPSDRFSAERTGGSVSTLTIQRTQQEDSAVYLCASSLAGIYTFGSGTRLTVV.

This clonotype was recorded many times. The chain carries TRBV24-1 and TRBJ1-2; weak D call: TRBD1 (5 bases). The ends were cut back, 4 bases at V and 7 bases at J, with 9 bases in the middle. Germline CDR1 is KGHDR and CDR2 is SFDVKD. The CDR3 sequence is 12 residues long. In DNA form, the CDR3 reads TGTGCCACCAGTGACCAGACAGCTGGCTACACCTTC. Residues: CATSDQTAGYTF.

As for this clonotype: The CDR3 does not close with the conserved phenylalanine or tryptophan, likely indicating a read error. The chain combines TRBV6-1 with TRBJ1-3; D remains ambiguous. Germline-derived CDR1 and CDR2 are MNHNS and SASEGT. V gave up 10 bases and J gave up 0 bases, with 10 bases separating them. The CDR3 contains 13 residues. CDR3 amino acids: CATQENSGNTIYL. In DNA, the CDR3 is TGTGCCACCCAGGAAAACTCTGGAAACACCATATATCTT.

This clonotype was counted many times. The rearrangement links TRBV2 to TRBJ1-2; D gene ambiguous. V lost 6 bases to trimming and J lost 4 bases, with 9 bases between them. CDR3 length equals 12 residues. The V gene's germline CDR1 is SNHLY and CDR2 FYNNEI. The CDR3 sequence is CASSETFYGYTF. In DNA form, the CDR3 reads TGTGCCAGCAGCGAGACCTTCTATGGCTACACCTTC. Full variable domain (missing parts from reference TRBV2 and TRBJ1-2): EPEVTQTPSHQVTQMGQEVILRCVPISNHLYFYWYRQILGQKVEFLVSFYNNEISEKSEIFDDQFSVERPDGSNFTLKIRSTKLEDSAMYFCASSETFYGYTFGSGTRLTVV.

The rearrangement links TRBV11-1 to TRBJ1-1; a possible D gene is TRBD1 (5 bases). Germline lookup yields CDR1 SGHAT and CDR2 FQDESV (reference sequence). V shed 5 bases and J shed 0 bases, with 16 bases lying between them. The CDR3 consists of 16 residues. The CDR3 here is CASSPIGAYMNTEAFF. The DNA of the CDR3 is TGTGCCAGCAGCCCAATCGGGGCCTATATGAACACTGAAGCTTTCTTT. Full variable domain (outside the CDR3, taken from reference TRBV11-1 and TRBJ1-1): EAEVAQSPRYKITEKSQAVAFWCDPISGHATLYWYRQILGQGPELLVQFQDESVVDDSQLPKDRFSAERLKGVDSTLKIQPAELGDSAMYLCASSPIGAYMNTEAFFGQGTRLTVV.

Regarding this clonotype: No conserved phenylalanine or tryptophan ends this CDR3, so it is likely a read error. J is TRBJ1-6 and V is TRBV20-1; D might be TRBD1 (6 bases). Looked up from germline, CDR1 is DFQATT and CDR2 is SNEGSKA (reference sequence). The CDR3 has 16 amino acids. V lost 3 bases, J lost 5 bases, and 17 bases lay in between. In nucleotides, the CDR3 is TGCAGTGCTAGTCGGGTAGGGGGAAGCAATAATTCACCCCTCCACTCT. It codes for CSASRVGGSNNSPLHS.

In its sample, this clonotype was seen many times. The CDR3 sequence: CASSPGTGPHISNQPQHF. DNA of the CDR3: TGTGCCAGTAGTCCAGGGACAGGACCTCATATTAGCAATCAGCCCCAGCATTTT. The chain carries TRBV19 and TRBJ1-5; 8 bases are shared with TRBD1. Trimming cost V 5 bases and J 0 bases; bases outside gene matches: 12. The germline CDR1 and CDR2 sequences are LNHDA and SQIVND (reference sequence). The CDR3 has 18 amino acids.

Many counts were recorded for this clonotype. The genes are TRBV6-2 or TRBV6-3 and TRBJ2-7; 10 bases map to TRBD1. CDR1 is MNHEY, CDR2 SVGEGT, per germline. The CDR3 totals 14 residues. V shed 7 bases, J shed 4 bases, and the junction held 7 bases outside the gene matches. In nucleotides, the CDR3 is TGTGCCAGCACCTGGACAGGGGGTAAATACGAGCAGTACTTC. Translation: CASTWTGGKYEQYF.

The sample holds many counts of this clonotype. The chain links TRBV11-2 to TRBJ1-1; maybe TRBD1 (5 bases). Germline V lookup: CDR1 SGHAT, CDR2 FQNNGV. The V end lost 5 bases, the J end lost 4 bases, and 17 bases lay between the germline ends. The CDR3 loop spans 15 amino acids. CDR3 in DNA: TGTGCCAGCAGCCTAAGGCCGTCAGGGTCCACTGAAGCTTTCTTT. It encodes CASSLRPSGSTEAFF.

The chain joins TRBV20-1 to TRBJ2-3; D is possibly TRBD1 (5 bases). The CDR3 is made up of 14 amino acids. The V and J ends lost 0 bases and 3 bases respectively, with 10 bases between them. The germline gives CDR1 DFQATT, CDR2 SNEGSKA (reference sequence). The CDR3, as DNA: TGCAGTGCTAGAGACAGGGTCGGGACAGATACGCAGTATTTT. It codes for CSARDRVGTDTQYF.

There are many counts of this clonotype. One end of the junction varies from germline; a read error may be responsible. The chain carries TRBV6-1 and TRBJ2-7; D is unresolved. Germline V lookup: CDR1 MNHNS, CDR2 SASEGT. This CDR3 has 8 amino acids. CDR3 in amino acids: CASSGTSF. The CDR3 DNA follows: TGTGCCAGCAGTGGTACCAGCTTC.

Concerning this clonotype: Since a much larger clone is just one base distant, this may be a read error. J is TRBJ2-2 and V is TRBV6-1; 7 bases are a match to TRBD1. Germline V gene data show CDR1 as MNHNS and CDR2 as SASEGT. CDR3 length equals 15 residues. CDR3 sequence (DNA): TGTGCCTGCAGTCCACAGGGGTCTATAACCGGAGAGCTGTTTTTT. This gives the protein CACSPQGSITGELFF.

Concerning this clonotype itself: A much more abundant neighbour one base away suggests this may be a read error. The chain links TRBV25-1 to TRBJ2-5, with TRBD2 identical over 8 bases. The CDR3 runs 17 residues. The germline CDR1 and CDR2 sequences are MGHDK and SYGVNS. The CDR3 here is CASSAREGVAGKETKYF. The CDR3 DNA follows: TGTGCCAGCAGTGCTCGGGAGGGCGTAGCGGGGAAAGAGACCAAGTACTTC.

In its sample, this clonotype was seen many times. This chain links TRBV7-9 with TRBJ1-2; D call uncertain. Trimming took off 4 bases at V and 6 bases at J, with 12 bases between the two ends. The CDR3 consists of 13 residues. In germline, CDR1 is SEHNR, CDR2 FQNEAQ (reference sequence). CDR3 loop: CASSSGSRDGYTF. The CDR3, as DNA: TGTGCCAGCAGCTCGGGGTCCCGAGATGGCTACACCTTC.

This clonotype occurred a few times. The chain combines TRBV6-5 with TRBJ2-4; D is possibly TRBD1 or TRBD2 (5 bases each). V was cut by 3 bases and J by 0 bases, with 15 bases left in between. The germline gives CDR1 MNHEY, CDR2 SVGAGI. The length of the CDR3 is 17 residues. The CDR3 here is CASSYTLGVIAKNIQYF. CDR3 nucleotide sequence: TGTGCCAGCAGTTATACATTGGGGGTTATAGCCAAAAACATTCAGTACTTC.

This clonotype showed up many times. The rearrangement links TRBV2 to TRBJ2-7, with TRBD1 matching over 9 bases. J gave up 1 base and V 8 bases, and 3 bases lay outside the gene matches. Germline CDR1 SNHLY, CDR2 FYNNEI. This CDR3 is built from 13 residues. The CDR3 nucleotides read TGTGCCAGCCACAGGGGGCGATCCTACGAGCAGTACTTC. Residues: CASHRGRSYEQYF.

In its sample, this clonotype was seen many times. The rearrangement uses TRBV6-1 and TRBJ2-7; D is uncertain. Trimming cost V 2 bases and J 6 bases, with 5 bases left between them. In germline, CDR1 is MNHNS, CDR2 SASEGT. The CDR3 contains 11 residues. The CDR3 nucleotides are TGTGCCAGCAGTGAAAGCCGCGAGCAGTACTTC. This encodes CASSESREQYF.

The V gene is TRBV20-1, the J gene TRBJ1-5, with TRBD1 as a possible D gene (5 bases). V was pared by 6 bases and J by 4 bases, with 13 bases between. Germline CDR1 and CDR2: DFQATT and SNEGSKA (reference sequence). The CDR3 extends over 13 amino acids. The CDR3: CSAGEGQNQPQHF. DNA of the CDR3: TGCAGTGCCGGAGAGGGGCAGAATCAGCCCCAGCATTTT.

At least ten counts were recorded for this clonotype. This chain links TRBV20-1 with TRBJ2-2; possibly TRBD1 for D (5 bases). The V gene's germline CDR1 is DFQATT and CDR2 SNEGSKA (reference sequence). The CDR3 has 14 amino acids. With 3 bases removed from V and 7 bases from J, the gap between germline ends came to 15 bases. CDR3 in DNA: TGCAGTGCTAGGTCGGGCAGGGCAAACGGGGAGCTGTTTTTT. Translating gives CSARSGRANGELFF.

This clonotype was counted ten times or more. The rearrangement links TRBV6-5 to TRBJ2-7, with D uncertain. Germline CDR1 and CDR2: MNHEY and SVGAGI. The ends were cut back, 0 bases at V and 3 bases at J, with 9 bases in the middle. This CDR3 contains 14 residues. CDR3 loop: CASSYSVGNYEQYF. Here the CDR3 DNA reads TGTGCCAGCAGTTACTCGGTGGGAAACTACGAGCAGTACTTC.